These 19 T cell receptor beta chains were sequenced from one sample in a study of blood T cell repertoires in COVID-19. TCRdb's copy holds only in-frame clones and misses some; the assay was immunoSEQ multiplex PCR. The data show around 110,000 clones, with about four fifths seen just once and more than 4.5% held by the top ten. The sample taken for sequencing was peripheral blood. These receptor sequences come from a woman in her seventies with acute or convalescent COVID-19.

CDR3 coding DNA: TGTGCCAGCAGCCAACCCGGGGGTGCTAAAGAGACCCAGTACTTC. It translates to CASSQPGGAKETQYF. The gene calls are TRBV16 and TRBJ2-5; D may be TRBD2 (6 bases). This CDR3 contains 15 residues. Trimming took off 2 bases at V and 3 bases at J, with 13 bases between the two ends. The germline V gene encodes CDR1 KGHSY and CDR2 FQNENV.

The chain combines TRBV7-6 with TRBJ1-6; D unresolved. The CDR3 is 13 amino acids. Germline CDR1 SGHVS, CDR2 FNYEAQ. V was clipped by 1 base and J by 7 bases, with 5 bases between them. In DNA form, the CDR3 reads TGTGCCAGCAGCTTAGTGACAAATTCACCCCTCCACTTT. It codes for CASSLVTNSPLHF. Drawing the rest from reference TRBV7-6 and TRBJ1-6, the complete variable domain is GAGVSQSPRYKVTKRGQDVALRCDPISGHVSLYWYRQALGQGPEFLTYFNYEAQQDKSGLPNDRFSAERPEGSISTLTIQRTEQRDSAMYRCASSLVTNSPLHFGNGTRLTVT.

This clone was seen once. CDR3 in amino acids: CAIRQGNEKLFF. CDR3 sequence (DNA): TGTGCCATTCGACAGGGGAATGAAAAACTGTTTTTT. The chain couples TRBV5-8 to TRBJ1-4, with 8 nucleotides matching TRBD1. In germline, CDR1 is SGHTS, CDR2 YDEGEE. V lost 9 bases to trimming and J lost 5 bases; unmatched junction nucleotides: 3. The CDR3 is made up of 12 amino acids.

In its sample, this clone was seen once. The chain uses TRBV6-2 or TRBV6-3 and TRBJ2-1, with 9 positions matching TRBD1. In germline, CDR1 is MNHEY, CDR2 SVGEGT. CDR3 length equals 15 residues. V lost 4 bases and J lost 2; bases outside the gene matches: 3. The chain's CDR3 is CASSFTGGAYNEQFF. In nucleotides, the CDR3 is TGTGCCAGCAGTTTTACAGGGGGCGCCTACAATGAGCAGTTCTTC.

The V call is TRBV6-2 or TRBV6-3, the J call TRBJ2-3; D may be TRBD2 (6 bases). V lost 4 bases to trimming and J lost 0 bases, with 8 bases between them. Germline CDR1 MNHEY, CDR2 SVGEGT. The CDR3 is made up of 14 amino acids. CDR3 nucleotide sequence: TGTGCCAGCAGTTCCGGGACTAGCACAGATACGCAGTATTTT. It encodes CASSSGTSTDTQYF.

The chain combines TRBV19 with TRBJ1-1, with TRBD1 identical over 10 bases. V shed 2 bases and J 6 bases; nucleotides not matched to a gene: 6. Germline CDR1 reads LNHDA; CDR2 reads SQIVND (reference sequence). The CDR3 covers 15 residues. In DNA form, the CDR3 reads TGTGCCAGTAGTATAATGGGACAGGGGAGAGCTGAAGCTTTCTTT. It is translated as CASSIMGQGRAEAFF.

The CDR3 nucleotides read TGCGCCAGCAGCCCTTTGACAGGGGTTGGCACTGAAGCTTTCTTT. It specifies CASSPLTGVGTEAFF. V and J are TRBV4-1 and TRBJ1-1; 8 bases are shared with TRBD1. V trimming: 4 bases; J trimming: 4 bases; junction bases outside the gene matches: 8. The CDR3 sequence is 15 residues long. Looked up from germline, CDR1 is MGHRA and CDR2 is YSYEKL.

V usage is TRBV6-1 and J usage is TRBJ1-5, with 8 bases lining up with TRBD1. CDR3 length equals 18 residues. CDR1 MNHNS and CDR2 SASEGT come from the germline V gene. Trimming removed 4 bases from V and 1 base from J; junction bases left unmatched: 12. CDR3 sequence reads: CASSALDRGGRSNQPQHF. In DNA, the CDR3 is TGTGCCAGCAGTGCCTTAGACAGGGGTGGAAGAAGCAATCAGCCCCAGCATTTT.

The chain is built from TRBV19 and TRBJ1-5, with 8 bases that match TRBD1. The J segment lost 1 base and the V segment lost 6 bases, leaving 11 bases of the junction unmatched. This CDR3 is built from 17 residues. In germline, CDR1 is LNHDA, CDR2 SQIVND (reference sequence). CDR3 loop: CASSPPRDRTSNQPQHF. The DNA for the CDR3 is TGTGCCAGTAGCCCCCCCCGGGACAGGACGAGCAATCAGCCCCAGCATTTT. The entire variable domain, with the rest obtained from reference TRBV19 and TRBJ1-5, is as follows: DGGITQSPKYLFRKEGQNVTLSCEQNLNHDAMYWYRQDPGQGLRLIYYSQIVNDFQKGDIAEGYSVSREKKESFPLTVTSAQKNPTAFYLCASSPPRDRTSNQPQHFGDGTRLSIL.

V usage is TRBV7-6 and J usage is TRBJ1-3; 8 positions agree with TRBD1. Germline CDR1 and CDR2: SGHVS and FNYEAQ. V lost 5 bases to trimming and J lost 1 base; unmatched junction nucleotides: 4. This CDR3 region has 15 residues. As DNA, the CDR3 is TGTGCCAGCAGCGCCCGGACAGGGTCTGGAAACACCATATATTTT. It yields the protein CASSARTGSGNTIYF. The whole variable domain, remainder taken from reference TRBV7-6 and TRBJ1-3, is GAGVSQSPRYKVTKRGQDVALRCDPISGHVSLYWYRQALGQGPEFLTYFNYEAQQDKSGLPNDRFSAERPEGSISTLTIQRTEQRDSAMYRCASSARTGSGNTIYFGEGSWLTVV.

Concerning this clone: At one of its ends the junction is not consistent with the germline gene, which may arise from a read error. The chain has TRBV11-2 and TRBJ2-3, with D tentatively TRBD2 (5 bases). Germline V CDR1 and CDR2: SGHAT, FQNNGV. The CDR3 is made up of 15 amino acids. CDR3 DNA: TGTGCCAGCAGCTTAGTTGCCCCTAGCACCGATACGCAGTATTTT. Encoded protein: CASSLVAPSTDTQYF.

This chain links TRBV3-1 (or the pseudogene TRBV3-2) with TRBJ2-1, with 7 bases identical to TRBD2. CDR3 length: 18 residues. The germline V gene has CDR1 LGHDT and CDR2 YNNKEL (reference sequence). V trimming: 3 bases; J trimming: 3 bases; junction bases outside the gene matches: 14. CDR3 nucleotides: TGTGCCAGCAGCCATCCCCGAGCGGGACTTTCTAACTACAATGAGCAGTTCTTC. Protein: CASSHPRAGLSNYNEQFF.

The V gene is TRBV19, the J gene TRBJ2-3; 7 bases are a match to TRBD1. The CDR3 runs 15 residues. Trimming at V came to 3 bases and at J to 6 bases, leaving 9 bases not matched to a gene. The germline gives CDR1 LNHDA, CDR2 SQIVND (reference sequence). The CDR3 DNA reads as TGTGCCAGTAGTATTGGACAGGTGGTGTTGGATACGCAGTATTTT. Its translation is CASSIGQVVLDTQYF. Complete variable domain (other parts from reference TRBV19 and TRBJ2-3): DGGITQSPKYLFRKEGQNVTLSCEQNLNHDAMYWYRQDPGQGLRLIYYSQIVNDFQKGDIAEGYSVSREKKESFPLTVTSAQKNPTAFYLCASSIGQVVLDTQYFGPGTRLTVL.

The CDR3: CASSPLPPGGQTGELFF. The DNA of the CDR3 is TGTGCCAGCAGCCCCCTTCCCCCGGGGGGGCAAACCGGGGAGCTGTTTTTT. The V and J genes are TRBV9 and TRBJ2-2, with TRBD2 identical over 8 bases. Germline V gene sequence: CDR1 SGDLS, CDR2 YYNGEE. The CDR3 runs 17 residues. Trimming cost V 4 bases and J 5 bases; bases outside gene matches: 13.

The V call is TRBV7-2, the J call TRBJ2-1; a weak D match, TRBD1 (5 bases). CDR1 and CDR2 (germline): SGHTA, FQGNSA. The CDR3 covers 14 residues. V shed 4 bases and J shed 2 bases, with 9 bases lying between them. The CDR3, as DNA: TGTGCCAGCAGCTCCAGACAGCCCTACAATGAGCAGTTCTTC. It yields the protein CASSSRQPYNEQFF.

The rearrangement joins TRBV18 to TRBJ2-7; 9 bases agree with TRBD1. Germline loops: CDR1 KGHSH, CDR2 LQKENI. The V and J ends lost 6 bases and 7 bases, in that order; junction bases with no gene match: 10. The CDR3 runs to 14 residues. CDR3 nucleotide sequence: TGTGCCAGCTCGGCCGGGACAGGGCCTAGAGAGCAGTACTTC. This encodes CASSAGTGPREQYF. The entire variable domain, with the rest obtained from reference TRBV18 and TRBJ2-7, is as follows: NAGVMQNPRHLVRRRGQEARLRCSPMKGHSHVYWYRQLPEEGLKFMVYLQKENIIDESGMPKERFSAEFPKEGPSILRIQQVVRGDSAAYFCASSAGTGPREQYFGPGTRLTVT.

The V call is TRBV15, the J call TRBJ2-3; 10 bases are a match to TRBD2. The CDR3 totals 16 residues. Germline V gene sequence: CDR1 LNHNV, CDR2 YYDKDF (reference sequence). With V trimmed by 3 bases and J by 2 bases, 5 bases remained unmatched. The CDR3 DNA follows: TGTGCCACCAGCAGTATTAGCGGGGGGTTCACAGATACGCAGTATTTT. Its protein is CATSSISGGFTDTQYF.

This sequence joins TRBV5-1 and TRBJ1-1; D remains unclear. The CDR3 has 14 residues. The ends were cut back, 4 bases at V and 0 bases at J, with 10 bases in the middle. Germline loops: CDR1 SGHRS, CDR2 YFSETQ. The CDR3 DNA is TGCGCCAGCAGCCATGGCGGGGTGAACACTGAAGCTTTCTTT. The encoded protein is CASSHGGVNTEAFF.

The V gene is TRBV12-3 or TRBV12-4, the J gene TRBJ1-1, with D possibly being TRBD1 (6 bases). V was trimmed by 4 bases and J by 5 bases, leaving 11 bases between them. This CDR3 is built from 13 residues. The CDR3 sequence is CASSSTGQTEAFF. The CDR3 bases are TGTGCCAGCAGTTCCACAGGGCAAACTGAAGCTTTCTTT.